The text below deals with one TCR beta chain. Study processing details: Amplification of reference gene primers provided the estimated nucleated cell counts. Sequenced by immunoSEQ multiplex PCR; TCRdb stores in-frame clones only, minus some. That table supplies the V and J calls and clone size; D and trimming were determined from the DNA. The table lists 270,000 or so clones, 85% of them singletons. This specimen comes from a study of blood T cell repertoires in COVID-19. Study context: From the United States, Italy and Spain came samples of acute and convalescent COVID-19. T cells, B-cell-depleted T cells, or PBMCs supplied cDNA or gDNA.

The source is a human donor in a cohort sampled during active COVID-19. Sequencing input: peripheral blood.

Written as DNA, the CDR3 is TGTGCCAGCAGCTTCGTCGCTAGCCTCAATGAGCAGTTCTTC. The encoded protein is CASSFVASLNEQFF. The rearrangement links TRBV7-9 to TRBJ2-1; D is perhaps TRBD2 (5 bases). This CDR3 is 14 amino acids long. Germline V gene lookup returns CDR1 SEHNR and CDR2 FQNEAQ (reference sequence). With 3 bases removed from V and 6 bases from J, the gap between germline ends came to 12 bases.